The 20 T cell receptor beta chains below were found in one sample sequenced in a study of tumor and adjacent non-tumor tissue in lung cancer. Three rounds of nested PCR, following a modified ARM-PCR protocol, produced the TCRbeta library. TCRdb reprocessed the multiplex PCR reads via MiXCR and lists one record per CDR3 protein. The sample holds about 81,000 distinct CDR3 sequences, approximately 72% seen once. The template was RNA from unsorted bulk tissue. The material sequenced was lung tumor tissue. The receptors shown here come from a woman between 40 and 50 years old with non-small cell lung cancer.

CDR3 residues: CASSDSTDCNQPQHF. CDR3 DNA sequence: TGTGCCAGCAGTGATTCAACAGACTGCAATCAGCCCCAGCATTTT. The chain uses TRBV6-1 and TRBJ1-5; D remains ambiguous. Germline CDR1 and CDR2: MNHNS and SASEGT. There are 15 residues in the CDR3. Trimming stripped 3 bases from V and 2 bases from J, with 11 bases between.

Turning to this clonotype: Germline is not matched at one junction end, which may reflect a read error. This chain joins TRBV28 and TRBJ2-4; D gene ambiguous. This CDR3 spans 13 amino acids. The germline CDR1 and CDR2 sequences are MDHEN and SYDVKM. The CDR3 DNA reads as TGTGCCAGCAGTGTCGGACCTCAGAGCATTCAGTGCTTC. Its protein is CASSVGPQSIQCF. Full variable domain (remainder filled in from reference TRBV28 and TRBJ2-4): DVKVTQSSRYLVKRTGEKVFLECVQDMDHENMFWYRQDPGLGLRLIYFSYDVKMKEKGDIPEGYSVSREKKERFSLILESASTNQTSMYLCASSVGPQSIQCFGAGTRLSVL.

This rearrangement joins TRBV11-2 to TRBJ2-7; no clear D. With 4 bases removed from V and 7 bases from J, the gap between germline ends came to 14 bases. The CDR3 contains 13 residues. Looked up from germline, CDR1 is SGHAT and CDR2 is FQNNGV. CDR3 DNA: TGTGCCAGCAGCTCGAACATGGATAGGGAGCAGTACTTC. Protein product: CASSSNMDREQYF.

A remark on this clonotype: Mismatch with germline at one junction end may stem from a read error. The CDR3 loop reads CASSPDGGGTETFF. The CDR3 DNA is TGTGCCAGCAGTCCCGACGGGGGAGGCACTGAAACTTTCTTT. The rearrangement links TRBV11-2 to TRBJ1-1; tentatively, D is TRBD1 (5 bases). Germline V gives CDR1 SGHAT, CDR2 FQNNGV. CDR3 length equals 14 residues.

Details on this clonotype: A read error may explain this, as a much larger clone is one base away. The V gene is TRBV30, the J gene TRBJ1-3; D is undetermined. Trimming pared 4 bases from V and 2 bases from J, leaving 12 bases between. Germline V gene lookup returns CDR1 GTSNPN and CDR2 SVGIG (reference sequence). This CDR3 region has 14 residues. CDR3: CAWMAKTTGNTIYF. CDR3 sequence (DNA): TGTGCCTGGATGGCAAAGACTACTGGAAACACCATATATTTT. The full variable domain, completed using reference TRBV30 and TRBJ1-3, is SQTIHQWPATLVQPVGSPLSLECTVEGTSNPNLYWYRQAAGRGLQLLFYSVGIGQISSEVPQNLSASRPQDRQFILSSKKLLLSDSGFYLCAWMAKTTGNTIYFGEGSWLTVV.

V gene TRBV4-2 combines with J gene TRBJ1-2; no reliable D call. Germline V lookup: CDR1 LGHNA, CDR2 YNFKEQ. This CDR3 region has 16 residues. V was clipped by 1 base and J by 10 bases, with 22 bases between them. CDR3 sequence (DNA): TGTGCCAGCAGCCAAGTTTCAGGAAGGACGCGGGCTGACTACACCTTC. Its protein product is CASSQVSGRTRADYTF.

This chain joins TRBV11-3 and TRBJ2-2; D remains ambiguous. The CDR3 has 13 amino acids. CDR1 SGHNT and CDR2 YENEEA come from the germline V gene. Trimming removed 9 bases at V and 7 bases at J, with 15 bases between. The CDR3 is CASRLAGHGELFF. The CDR3 bases are TGTGCCAGTAGATTAGCTGGCCACGGGGAGCTGTTTTTT.

There are many counts of this clonotype. The chain couples TRBV7-9 to TRBJ1-2; maybe TRBD1 (5 bases). The CDR3 loop spans 14 amino acids. The germline CDR1 and CDR2 sequences are SEHNR and FQNEAQ (reference sequence). Trimming took off 4 bases at V and 8 bases at J, with 17 bases between the two ends. Written as DNA, the CDR3 is TGTGCCAGCAGCTCGGTTGGGGGTCCGGGAGGCTACACCTTC. Its protein product is CASSSVGGPGGYTF.

The chain is built from TRBV20-1 and TRBJ1-4; maybe TRBD1 (6 bases). The CDR3 covers 13 residues. In germline, CDR1 is DFQATT, CDR2 SNEGSKA (reference sequence). The V end was cut by 7 bases, the J end by 2 bases, with 11 bases between. The DNA for the CDR3 is TGCAGTGTTCCGGGACACACTAATGAAAAACTGTTTTTT. It codes for CSVPGHTNEKLFF.

The sample holds a few counts of this clonotype. A junction boundary mismatches the germline segment, possibly from a read error. The CDR3 region has the DNA TGTGCCAGCAATTACCGTGGGAGAAGAGCTTTCTTT. This translates into CASNYRGRRAFF. The chain joins TRBV6-5 to TRBJ1-1; D ambiguous. Germline V gene sequence: CDR1 MNHEY, CDR2 SVGAGI. The CDR3 sequence is 12 residues long.

Turning to this clonotype: A much larger clone differs from this one at a single base, so this may be a read error. This chain links TRBV20-1 with TRBJ2-5; D uncertain. Germline loops: CDR1 DFQATT, CDR2 SNEGSKA (reference sequence). The ends were cut back, 2 bases at V and 7 bases at J, with 11 bases in the middle. CDR3 size: 12 residues. Here the CDR3 DNA reads TGCAGTGCTAGAACAGACTTGGTGACCCAGTACTTC. Protein product: CSARTDLVTQYF.

This clonotype has just one count. The V gene is TRBV2, the J gene TRBJ2-7; unclear D gene. This CDR3 is built from 11 residues. CDR1 is SNHLY and CDR2 is FYNNEI in the germline V gene. V lost 6 bases to trimming and J lost 5 bases, with 8 bases between them. Written as DNA, the CDR3 is TGTGCCAGCAGATGTGGGGACGAGCAGTACTTC. Amino acid sequence: CASRCGDEQYF.

A word on this clonotype: The junction does not match germline at one end; this may be a read error. The chain carries TRBV6-6 and TRBJ1-6, with D possibly being TRBD1 (5 bases). Germline V gene lookup returns CDR1 MNHNY and CDR2 SVGAGI (reference sequence). The length of the CDR3 is 14 residues. The CDR3 loop reads CASIEGRRNSPLHF. In DNA form, the CDR3 reads TGTGCCAGCATCGAGGGACGAAGGAATTCACCCCTTCACTTT.

In regard to this clonotype: Germline and junction disagree at one end, which may indicate a read error. The chain carries TRBV29-1 and TRBJ2-5; possible D gene TRBD1, 5 bases. Germline CDR1 is SQVTM and CDR2 is ANQGSEA. This CDR3 comprises 13 residues. The CDR3 nucleotides read TGCAGCGTTGATGACAGATTACAAGAGACCCAATACTTC. Amino acid sequence: CSVDDRLQETQYF. The complete variable domain, with remaining parts taken from reference TRBV29-1 and TRBJ2-5, reads SAVISQKPSRDICQRGTSLTIQCQVDSQVTMMFWYRQQPGQSLTLIATANQGSEATYESGFVIDKFPISRPNLTFSTLTVSNMSPEDSSIYLCSVDDRLQETQYFGPGTRLLVL.

This clonotype appeared once. One end of the junction is discordant with germline, which a read error may explain. The rearrangement joins TRBV5-6 to TRBJ2-4, with 9 positions matching TRBD1. The CDR3 sequence is 13 residues long. Germline assignment: CDR1 SGHDT and CDR2 YYEEEE. CDR3 protein: CDSNLGQGTIQYF. The CDR3, as DNA: TGTGACAGCAACTTGGGACAGGGAACCATTCAGTACTTC.

The table lists this clonotype with a count of one. The final CDR3 position lacks the conserved phenylalanine or tryptophan, pointing to a likely read error. The rearrangement links TRBV6-2 or TRBV6-3 to TRBJ2-5; tentatively, D is TRBD1 or TRBD2 (5 bases each). CDR1 and CDR2 from the germline V gene are MNHEY and SVGEGT. CDR3 length equals 14 residues. CDR3 DNA: TGTGTCACCGCGAGGGGAACCGACCTGGAGACCCAGTACCTC. Protein product: CVTARGTDLETQYL.

On this clonotype: A single base separates this from a much larger clone, so it may be a read error. The rearrangement uses TRBV20-1 and TRBJ2-3; D perhaps matches TRBD2 (5 bases). Germline-derived CDR1 and CDR2 are DFQATT and SNEGSKA (reference sequence). The CDR3 extends over 14 amino acids. The CDR3 protein is CGVTGGSSTDTQYF. The CDR3 DNA reads as TGCGGTGTAACGGGCGGGTCTAGCACAGATACGCAGTATTTT.

The chain recombines TRBV5-5 with TRBJ2-1; D is ambiguous. Germline assignment: CDR1 SGHKS and CDR2 YYEKEE (reference sequence). CDR3 length equals 10 residues. V lost 9 bases to trimming and J lost 13 bases, with 14 bases between them. CDR3 sequence (DNA): TGTGCCAAGAGCTTGACTGCCCAGTTCTTC. This encodes CAKSLTAQFF.

The chain combines TRBV4-1 with TRBJ2-1; 10 nucleotides agree with TRBD2. V dropped 4 bases and J dropped 4; count of bases not matched to a gene: 19. CDR3 length: 20 amino acids. CDR1 and CDR2 (germline): MGHRA, YSYEKL. This chain's CDR3 is CASSRTPGLARGNMYNEQFF. CDR3 sequence (DNA): TGCGCCAGCAGCCGTACCCCGGGACTAGCGAGGGGGAATATGTACAATGAGCAGTTCTTC.

This clonotype was found a few times. The junction differs from germline at one of its ends, possibly a read error. The chain carries TRBV11-2 and TRBJ2-5; D is uncertain. This CDR3 spans 12 amino acids. CDR1 and CDR2 (germline): SGHAT, FQNNGV. This CDR3 reads CTSSLARETQYF. Here the CDR3 DNA reads TGTACCAGCAGTTTAGCACGGGAGACCCAGTACTTC.